Reported below is one T cell receptor beta chain. This clone has only one observation. No antigen is known for it. Base qualities were left out, and no much larger clone turns up one base away. The collaborating institutions used their own protocols to collect whole blood in K2EDTA tubes. Collaborator samples were shipped for TCRbeta analysis as frozen whole blood, isolated PBMCs, or DNA extracted from either sample type. This sample stems from a study of blood T cell repertoires in COVID-19 (dated by TCRdb to between 2020 and 2021). In terms of the full investigation: Samples from collaborators originated in the United States, Italy and Spain and spanned both the acute and convalescent phases of COVID-19. The repertoires were released in a freely available public database meant as a resource for research on the immune response to SARS-CoV-2. Deeply sampled blood TCRbeta repertoires from subjects exposed to, actively infected with, or recovered from COVID-19 were included in the dataset. Where HLA class I and class II types were available, the types were taken from metadata supplied by the sample provider, not from assay-based typing. Sample metadata almost always included a de-identified subject ID, COVID-19 status, age in years and sex. The prospective study material was composed of cDNA or gDNA derived from T cells, B-cell-depleted T cells, or PBMCs. Samples were obtained from the ongoing ImmuneRACE study (first 160 participants) and from 1,000 to 1,500 subjects provided by 6 global collaborators.

The study at large found these results: How much clinical and demographic metadata was included differed by source and by participant, and the metadata was provided uncurated.

As encoded in the germline V gene, CDR1 is LGHNA while CDR2 is YNFKEQ. The CDR3 runs 19 residues from the cysteine to the phenylalanine. Here the CDR3 DNA is all that survives: 57 bases in frame from base 1. The junction shows trimming of 0 bases on V and 0 bases on J, and the gene matches do not reach 8 bases of it. TCRbeta CDR3 regions were amplified from genomic DNA using the immunoSEQ Assay, a bias-controlled multiplex PCR. Regarding the original processing steps: The number of nucleated cells in each sample was estimated by amplification of reference gene primers within the assay. Sequence reads were collapsed and filtered to measure the absolute abundance of every unique TCRbeta CDR3 rearrangement. Productive Simpson clonality was computed per sample as the square root of Simpson's diversity index over productive rearrangements. The clones in this table, taken by TCRdb from immuneACCESS, are in-frame only. Not every clone is retained; where verified, under half of the shortfall comes from an unresolved V gene, and the cause of the rest is unknown. That table furnishes V, J and clone size, whereas the DNA furnished D and trimming. In this sample the table shows around 97,000 clones, 70% to 85% of which occur a single time. 10% of the sample comes from the top ten.

In this chain, TRBV4-2 is recombined with TRBJ2-4; 10 central bases correspond to TRBD2. The clonotype was recovered from a man aged 70-80 years with acute or convalescent COVID-19. What was sequenced was peripheral blood. The nucleotide sequence reads TGTGCCAGCAGCCAAGACGTAACTAGCGGGGCGTCAGCCAAAAACATTCAGTACTTC. It translates as CASSQDVTSGASAKNIQYF.